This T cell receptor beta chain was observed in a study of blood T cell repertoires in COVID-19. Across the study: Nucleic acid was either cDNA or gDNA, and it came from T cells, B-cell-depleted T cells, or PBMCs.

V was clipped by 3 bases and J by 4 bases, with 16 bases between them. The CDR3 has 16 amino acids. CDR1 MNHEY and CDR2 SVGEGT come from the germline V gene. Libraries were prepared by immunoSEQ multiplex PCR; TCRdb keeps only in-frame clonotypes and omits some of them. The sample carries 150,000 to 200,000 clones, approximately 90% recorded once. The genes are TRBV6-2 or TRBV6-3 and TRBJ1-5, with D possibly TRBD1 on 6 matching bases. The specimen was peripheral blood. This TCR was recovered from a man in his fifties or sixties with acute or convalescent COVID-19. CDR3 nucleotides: TGTGCCAGCAGTTATCCAACCGGGACAAGAAATCAGCCCCAGCATTTT. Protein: CASSYPTGTRNQPQHF.